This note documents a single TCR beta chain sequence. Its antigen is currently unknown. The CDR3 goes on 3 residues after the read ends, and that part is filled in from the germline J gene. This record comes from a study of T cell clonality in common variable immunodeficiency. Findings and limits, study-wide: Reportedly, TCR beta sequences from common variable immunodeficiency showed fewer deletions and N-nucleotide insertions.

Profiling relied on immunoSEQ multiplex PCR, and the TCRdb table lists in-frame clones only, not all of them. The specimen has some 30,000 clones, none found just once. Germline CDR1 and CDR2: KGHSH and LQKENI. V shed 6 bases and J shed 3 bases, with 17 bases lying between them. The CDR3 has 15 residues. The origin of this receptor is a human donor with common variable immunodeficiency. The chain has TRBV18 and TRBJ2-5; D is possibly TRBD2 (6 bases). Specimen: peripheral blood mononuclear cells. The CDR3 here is CASSPSTSAEETQYF. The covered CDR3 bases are TGTGCCAGCTCCCCTTCGACTAGTGCTGAAGAGACC.